What follows are 3 T cell receptor beta chains derived from one specimen sequenced in a study of shared clonotypes between healthy human individuals. Clones were read by immunoSEQ multiplex PCR, and TCRdb kept only the in-frame ones, dropping some. Of about 2.3 million clones listed, about 90% were seen once; the top ten hold 0.37%. Sequenced: naive CD4+ T cells from PBMCs. Subset specified: CD45RA+ positively selected. The receptors were gathered from a man younger than 35 in good health. Some clones in this sample may be carry-over from other donors' samples.

The V gene is TRBV5-4, the J gene TRBJ2-7, with TRBD1 matching over 11 bases. This CDR3 region has 15 residues. CDR1 is SGHNT, CDR2 YYREEE, per germline (reference sequence). J gave up 3 bases and V 3 bases, and 5 bases lay outside the gene matches. As DNA, the CDR3 is TGTGCCAGCAGCTCGTGGACAGGGGGCGTCTACGAGCAGTACTTC. Protein: CASSSWTGGVYEQYF.

V gene TRBV5-1 combines with J gene TRBJ2-2; a possible D gene is TRBD1 (5 bases). Trimming left V 4 bases short and J 0 bases short, with 10 bases between. The V gene's germline CDR1 is SGHRS and CDR2 YFSETQ. The CDR3 runs to 15 residues. DNA of the CDR3: TGCGCCAGCAGCGTGGGGCCTGCGAACACCGGGGAGCTGTTTTTT. Its protein product is CASSVGPANTGELFF.

The V and J genes are TRBV15 and TRBJ1-1; D possibly corresponds to TRBD1 (6 bases). In germline, CDR1 is LNHNV, CDR2 YYDKDF (reference sequence). The CDR3 sequence is 14 residues long. Trimming pared 0 bases from V and 7 bases from J, leaving 12 bases between. CDR3 sequence: CATSRDRGAIEAFF. In DNA form, the CDR3 reads TGTGCCACCAGCAGAGATAGGGGGGCAATTGAAGCTTTCTTT.